The 13 T cell receptor beta chains below all came from one sample that was sequenced in a study of blood T cells in healthy people across ages. Using a J-beta primer mix together with a sample-barcoded 5' primer, a second PCR was run for about 6 to 11 cycles. Each CDR3 protein is one row after TCRdb ran MiXCR on the 5' RACE reads. The sample consists of 850,000 to 950,000 distinct CDR3 sequences, more than 25% of them appearing once. Sequencing input: blood. These receptors all stem from a woman of 80 years or more in good health.

This clonotype came up many times. The gene calls are TRBV5-1 and TRBJ2-7; maybe TRBD2 (6 bases). The CDR3 is made up of 12 amino acids. The germline CDR1 and CDR2 sequences are SGHRS and YFSETQ. Trimming removed 9 bases at V and 0 bases at J, with 10 bases between. CDR3 nucleotide sequence: TGCGCCACGCGGGGAAGCTCCTACGAGCAGTACTTC. It codes for CATRGSSYEQYF.

This clonotype was counted at least ten times. The J gene is TRBJ2-7, the V gene TRBV7-2; 8 bases line up with TRBD1. The CDR3 extends over 15 amino acids. Germline V gene data show CDR1 as SGHTA and CDR2 as FQGNSA. V was pared by 0 bases and J by 3 bases, with 4 bases of the junction left unmatched. CDR3 region: CASSLAGDRIYEQYF. The DNA for the CDR3 is TGTGCCAGCAGCTTAGCGGGGGACAGGATCTACGAGCAGTACTTC.

This clonotype was seen at least ten times. The CDR3 sequence: CSAGSRLPLNQPQHF. The CDR3 DNA sequence: TGCAGTGCTGGGAGCCGCCTGCCCTTGAACCAGCCCCAGCATTTT. This sequence joins TRBV20-1 and TRBJ1-5; D remains ambiguous. The CDR3 is made up of 15 amino acids. Trimming took off 5 bases at V and 7 bases at J, with 21 bases between the two ends. CDR1 and CDR2 from the germline V gene are DFQATT and SNEGSKA (reference sequence).

This clonotype was detected only a few times. The V and J genes are TRBV27 and TRBJ1-4; a weak D match, TRBD1 (5 bases). The CDR3 contains 14 residues. Trimming removed 5 bases at V and 4 bases at J, with 11 bases between. The V gene's germline CDR1 is MNHEY and CDR2 SMNVEV (reference sequence). The CDR3 here is CASSPRGFNEKLFF. In DNA, the CDR3 is TGTGCCAGCAGTCCGCGGGGCTTTAATGAAAAACTGTTTTTT.

V and J are TRBV7-2 and TRBJ1-2; D unclear. CDR1 and CDR2 from the germline V gene are SGHTA and FQGNSA. The CDR3 spans 17 residues. The germline V and J ends were trimmed by 1 base and 4 bases, with 19 bases remaining between them. The CDR3 DNA reads as TGTGCCAGCAGCTTAGGAGGCAACGGCGCGCGGATCTATGGCTACACCTTC. Translated: CASSLGGNGARIYGYTF.

This chain's CDR3 is CASSPEGGRNGYTF. The CDR3, as DNA: TGTGCCAGCAGCCCAGAAGGGGGAAGGAATGGCTACACCTTC. The chain employs TRBV7-2 and TRBJ1-2, with a possible D match to TRBD1 (6 bases). Trimming shortened V by 5 bases and J by 6 bases, and 16 bases separated the two germline ends. Germline V gene sequence: CDR1 SGHTA, CDR2 FQGNSA. The CDR3 runs 14 residues.

This clonotype was recorded at least ten times. V gene TRBV7-2 combines with J gene TRBJ1-2; 9 bases are a match to TRBD1. The CDR3 is 17 residues long. The germline V gene has CDR1 SGHTA and CDR2 FQGNSA. Trimming took 6 bases from V and 3 from J; bases not matched to a gene: 14. CDR3 in amino acids: CASSPSSPGQGHYGYTF. Written as DNA, the CDR3 is TGTGCCAGCAGTCCCTCCTCTCCGGGACAGGGTCACTATGGCTACACCTTC.

This clonotype was picked up many times. The chain recombines TRBV20-1 with TRBJ2-3; D call uncertain. Germline loops: CDR1 DFQATT, CDR2 SNEGSKA (reference sequence). The CDR3 covers 13 residues. The V and J ends lost 1 base and 5 bases respectively, with 10 bases between them. The CDR3 coding sequence is TGCAGTGCTAGAGTAGGGCTCGAAGATACGCAGTATTTT. This codes for CSARVGLEDTQYF.

The chain joins TRBV12-3 or TRBV12-4 to TRBJ2-3; tentative D call: TRBD2 (5 bases). Trimming stripped 2 bases from V and 5 bases from J, with 8 bases between. The CDR3 extends over 13 amino acids. CDR3 sequence: CASSLREQDTQYF. As DNA, the CDR3 is TGTGCCAGCAGTTTAAGGGAGCAAGATACGCAGTATTTT.

This clonotype was detected many times. The rearrangement joins TRBV20-1 to TRBJ2-1, with 8 bases lining up with TRBD2. V shed 3 bases, J shed 2 bases, and the junction held 9 bases outside the gene matches. The CDR3 is 16 amino acids. Germline loops: CDR1 DFQATT, CDR2 SNEGSKA (reference sequence). The CDR3 protein is CSARSFSGVAYNEQFF. Written as DNA, the CDR3 is TGCAGTGCTAGGAGCTTTAGCGGGGTAGCCTACAATGAGCAGTTCTTC.

V and J are TRBV7-2 and TRBJ2-7, with 8 bases that match TRBD2. The CDR3 is 15 residues long. The germline V gene encodes CDR1 SGHTA and CDR2 FQGNSA. V shed 7 bases and J 2 bases; nucleotides not matched to a gene: 10. The CDR3 reads CASTTLAGSTYEQYF. The DNA for the CDR3 is TGTGCCAGCACCACTTTAGCGGGATCAACCTACGAGCAGTACTTC.

This clonotype was found many times. The V call is TRBV9, the J call TRBJ2-3; 12 bases are a match to TRBD2. V trimming: 0 bases; J trimming: 2 bases; junction bases outside the gene matches: 1. CDR3 length: 16 residues. CDR1 and CDR2 (germline): SGDLS, YYNGEE. CDR3 loop: CASSVGLAGVTDTQYF. The CDR3, as DNA: TGTGCCAGCAGCGTAGGACTAGCGGGGGTCACAGATACGCAGTATTTT.

In its sample, this clonotype was seen a few times. A read error may explain this, as a much larger clone is one base away. The rearrangement joins TRBV20-1 to TRBJ2-1; 8 nucleotides match TRBD1. There are 15 residues in the CDR3. V was clipped by 2 bases and J by 5 bases; unmatched bases: 8. Germline V gene sequence: CDR1 DFQATT, CDR2 SNEGSKA (reference sequence). DNA of the CDR3: TGCAGTGCTAGAAACACAGGGGGAACACACAATGAGCAGTTCTTC. Translation gives CSARNTGGTHNEQFF.